This T cell receptor beta chain was captured by sequencing in a study of cytomegalovirus exposure and HLA in healthy donors. The overall study: When 300 to 500 donors were genotyped, about 81% of them were found to fall in the Caucasian-associated ancestry cluster.

General study points: Rarity marked most TCR sequences, yet some public TCRs occurred in many donors. A missense DCLRE1C variant was associated with V- and J-gene trimming of TCR beta chains in a later analysis, and an independent cohort replicated the association. Using a false discovery rate of 0.05, a later analysis showed that fewer than 20,000 TCR beta sequences were associated with HLA alleles.

CDR3 length equals 15 residues. Germline V CDR1 and CDR2: LNHDA, SQIVND (reference sequence). Between the trimmed V and J ends, which lost 3 bases and 6 bases, there was a span of 15 bases. In regard to this clone: No antigen is known for it.

Both 60 Vbeta primers and 13 Jbeta primers went into the PCR. TCRdb's table, derived via immunoSEQ multiplex PCR, lists solely in-frame clones and lacks some. The profile shows fewer than 140,000 clones, about 76% of them singletons. The origin of this receptor is a woman in her forties or fifties in good health and CMV-seropositive. The sequencing input was PBMCs. V and J are TRBV19 and TRBJ1-5; possibly TRBD1 for D (5 bases). CDR3 coding DNA: TGTGCCAGTAGTATCTCAGGAGTAAGGGGTCAGCCCCAGCATTTT. This gives the protein CASSISGVRGQPQHF.